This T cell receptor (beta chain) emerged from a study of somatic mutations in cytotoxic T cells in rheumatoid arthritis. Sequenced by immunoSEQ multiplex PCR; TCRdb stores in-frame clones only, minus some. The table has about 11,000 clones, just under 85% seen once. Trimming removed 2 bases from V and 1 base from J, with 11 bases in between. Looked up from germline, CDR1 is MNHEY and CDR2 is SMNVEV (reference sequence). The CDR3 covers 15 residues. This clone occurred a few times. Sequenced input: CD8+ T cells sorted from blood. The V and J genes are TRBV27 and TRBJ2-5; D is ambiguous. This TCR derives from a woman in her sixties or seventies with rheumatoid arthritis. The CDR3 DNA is TGTGCCAGCAGTTTAGGTGTCGGCGGCCAAGAGACCCAGTACTTC. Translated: CASSLGVGGQETQYF.